This entry lists 10 T cell receptor beta chains sequenced from one sample in a study of blood T cell repertoires in COVID-19. TCRdb's table, derived via immunoSEQ multiplex PCR, lists solely in-frame clones and lacks some. Found here are 140,000 or so clones, just under 90% of them singletons; the top ten hold less than 10%. What was sequenced was peripheral blood. The receptors derive from a woman aged 50 to 60 with active or convalescent COVID-19.

The CDR3 sequence is CASSLARSGEQYF. DNA for the CDR3: TGTGCCAGCAGCTTAGCGAGGTCGGGAGAGCAGTACTTC. The rearrangement joins TRBV7-2 to TRBJ2-7; tentatively, D is TRBD2 (5 bases). Germline assignment: CDR1 SGHTA and CDR2 FQGNSA. Trimming left V 0 bases short and J 7 bases short, with 10 bases between. The CDR3 length is 13 residues.

This chain links TRBV9 with TRBJ2-7; 7 bases match TRBD2. V was pared by 1 base and J by 6 bases, with 4 bases of the junction left unmatched. Per germline, CDR1 SGDLS and CDR2 YYNGEE. This CDR3 region has 13 residues. This CDR3 is CASSVLAETEQYF. DNA for the CDR3: TGTGCCAGCAGCGTACTAGCGGAAACCGAGCAGTACTTC.

This clone was seen only a few times. This chain connects TRBV7-9 to TRBJ1-1, with unresolved D. V lost 5 bases to trimming and J lost 5 bases, with 9 bases between them. The CDR3 totals 12 residues. Looked up from germline, CDR1 is SEHNR and CDR2 is FQNEAQ (reference sequence). CDR3 residues: CASSPHETEAFF. The CDR3 region has the DNA TGTGCCAGCAGCCCCCACGAGACTGAAGCTTTCTTT.

This clone was picked up a small number of times. This chain connects TRBV6-5 to TRBJ1-2, with D perhaps matching TRBD1 (6 bases). The CDR3 totals 15 residues. Germline V CDR1 and CDR2: MNHEY, SVGAGI. V shed 5 bases and J shed 4 bases, with 17 bases lying between them. CDR3: CASSIRQDSGYGYTF. CDR3 coding DNA: TGTGCCAGCAGTATACGACAGGATTCGGGCTATGGCTACACCTTC.

In its sample, this clone was seen once. The V and J genes are TRBV7-2 and TRBJ2-3; no clear D gene. Germline V gene data show CDR1 as SGHTA and CDR2 as FQGNSA. V was trimmed by 4 bases and J by 2 bases, leaving 16 bases between them. This CDR3 is 16 amino acids long. The CDR3 DNA sequence: TGTGCCAGCAGCTCCAACCTTTGGCGGAACACAGATACGCAGTATTTT. Its translation: CASSSNLWRNTDTQYF. Looking up the rest from reference TRBV7-2 and TRBJ2-3 gives the full variable domain: GAGVSQSPSNKVTEKGKDVELRCDPISGHTALYWYRQSLGQGLEFLIYFQGNSAPDKSGLPSDRFSAERTGGSVSTLTIQRTQQEDSAVYLCASSSNLWRNTDTQYFGPGTRLTVL.

Comment on this clone: Its ends do not fully match the called genes, so a read error is possible. The chain has TRBV6-2 or TRBV6-3 and TRBJ2-3; 8 bases match TRBD1. Germline CDR1 reads MNHEY; CDR2 reads SVGEGT. The CDR3 contains 14 residues. In DNA, the CDR3 is TGTGCCAGCAGTTACTCCGTCGGACAGGGCGGCAGGAATTTT. Translation gives CASSYSVGQGGRNF.

The chain is built from TRBV7-2 and TRBJ2-2; TRBD1 is a possible D gene (5 bases). CDR3 length: 16 amino acids. Trimming shortened V by 5 bases and J by 6 bases, and 19 bases separated the two germline ends. CDR1 SGHTA and CDR2 FQGNSA come from the germline V gene. CDR3 DNA: TGTGCCAGCAGCCCCGACTCCCAGGGTTGGGCCGGGGAGCTGTTTTTT. Its protein is CASSPDSQGWAGELFF.

The rearrangement joins TRBV10-3 to TRBJ2-3, with 7 nucleotides matching TRBD1. The germline V gene encodes CDR1 ENHRY and CDR2 SYGVKD. V lost 0 bases and J lost 7; bases outside the gene matches: 4. The CDR3 is 14 residues long. In DNA form, the CDR3 reads TGTGCCATCAGTGAGTCAGGGGACAGTCATACGCAGTATTTT. It codes for CAISESGDSHTQYF.

The chain links TRBV27 to TRBJ1-3, with D unclear. The germline V gene has CDR1 MNHEY and CDR2 SMNVEV (reference sequence). CDR3 length: 14 amino acids. V lost 6 bases to trimming and J lost 0 bases, with 9 bases between them. CDR3 sequence reads: CASRSFSSGNTIYF. DNA of the CDR3: TGTGCCAGCAGAAGCTTTAGCTCTGGAAACACCATATATTTT.

This chain connects TRBV6-7 to TRBJ1-5; the match to TRBD1 covers 9 bases. TRBV6-7 is an ORF for which the function is uncertain. The length of the CDR3 is 18 residues. With 6 bases clipped from V and 3 bases from J, the junction kept 15 bases outside the gene matches. CDR3 bases: TGTGCCAGCAGCCACGCCTCTCCGGGACAGGGTTCCAATCAGCCCCAGCATTTT. Translation: CASSHASPGQGSNQPQHF.